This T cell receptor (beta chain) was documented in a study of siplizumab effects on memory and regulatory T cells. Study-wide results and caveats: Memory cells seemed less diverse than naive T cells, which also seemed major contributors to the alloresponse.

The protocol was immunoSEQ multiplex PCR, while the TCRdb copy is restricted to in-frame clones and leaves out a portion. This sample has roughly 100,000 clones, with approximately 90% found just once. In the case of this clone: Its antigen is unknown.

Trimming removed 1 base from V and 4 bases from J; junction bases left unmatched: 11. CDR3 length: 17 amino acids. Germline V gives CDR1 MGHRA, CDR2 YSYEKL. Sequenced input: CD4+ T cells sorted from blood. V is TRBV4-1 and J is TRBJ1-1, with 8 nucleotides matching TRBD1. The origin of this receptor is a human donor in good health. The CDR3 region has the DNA TGCGCCAGCAGCCAAGGGCGACAGGGGAAAAGAGGCACTGAAGCTTTCTTT. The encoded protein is CASSQGRQGKRGTEAFF.